A few counts support the clone carrying this T cell receptor beta chain. Its antigen is not identified. This sample is part of a study of cytomegalovirus exposure and HLA in healthy donors. Study-level information: Out of approximately 170 million T cells, an earlier analysis found fewer than 140 million unique TCR beta sequences in total.

Primers included in the PCR were 60 Vbeta and 13 Jbeta primers. The table came from immunoSEQ multiplex PCR; TCRdb's copy has only in-frame clones and leaves some out. The sample contains 150,000 to 200,000 clones, around four fifths of which appear only once. Germline CDR1 reads LGHNA; CDR2 reads YNFKEQ. The CDR3 loop spans 18 amino acids. V dropped 0 bases and J dropped 4 bases, with 16 bases sitting between them. The study, taken as a whole, reports: There were around 160 TCR beta chains listed as cytomegalovirus-associated. Upon later analysis, TCR association rates were observed to vary by HLA locus, being highest for DRB1 and lowest for HLA-C. Later analysis associated a missense DCLRE1C variant with TCR beta V- and J-gene trimming.

The sample was PBMCs. The gene calls are TRBV4-2 and TRBJ2-6; D may be TRBD1 (5 bases). The origin of this receptor is a male donor in good health and CMV-seropositive. In nucleotides, the CDR3 is TGTGCCAGCAGCCAAGAAATAGGGGCGGCCCCCGGGGCCAACGTCCTGACTTTC. Encoded protein: CASSQEIGAAPGANVLTF.